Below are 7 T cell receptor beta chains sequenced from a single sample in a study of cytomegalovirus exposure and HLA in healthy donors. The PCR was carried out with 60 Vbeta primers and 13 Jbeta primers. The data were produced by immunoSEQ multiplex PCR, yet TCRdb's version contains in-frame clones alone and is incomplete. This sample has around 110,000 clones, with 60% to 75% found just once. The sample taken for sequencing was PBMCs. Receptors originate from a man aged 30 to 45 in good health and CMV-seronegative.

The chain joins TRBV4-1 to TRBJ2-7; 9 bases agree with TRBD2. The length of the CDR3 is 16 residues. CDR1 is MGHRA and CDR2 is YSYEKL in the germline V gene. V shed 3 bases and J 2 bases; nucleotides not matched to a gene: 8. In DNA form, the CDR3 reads TGCGCCAGCAGCCAGGAACTAGCGGGCCTGGCCTACGAGCAGTACTTC. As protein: CASSQELAGLAYEQYF.

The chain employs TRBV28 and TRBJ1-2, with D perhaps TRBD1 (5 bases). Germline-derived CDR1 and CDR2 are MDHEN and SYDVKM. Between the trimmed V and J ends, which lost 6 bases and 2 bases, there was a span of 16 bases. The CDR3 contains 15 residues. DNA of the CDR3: TGTGCCAGCAGGGTCCCAGGGTTAGGAAACTATGGCTACACCTTC. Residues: CASRVPGLGNYGYTF.

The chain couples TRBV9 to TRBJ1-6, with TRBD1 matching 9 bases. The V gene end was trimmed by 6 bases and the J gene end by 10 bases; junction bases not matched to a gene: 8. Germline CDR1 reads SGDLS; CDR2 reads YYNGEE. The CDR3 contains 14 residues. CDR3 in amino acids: CASTERQGESPLHF. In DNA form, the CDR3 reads TGTGCCAGCACCGAGAGACAGGGGGAATCACCCCTCCACTTT.

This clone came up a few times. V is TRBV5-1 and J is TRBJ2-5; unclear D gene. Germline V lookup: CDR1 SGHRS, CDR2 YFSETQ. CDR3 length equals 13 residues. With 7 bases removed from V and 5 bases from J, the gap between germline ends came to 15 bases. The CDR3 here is CASSYRPGETQYF. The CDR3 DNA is TGCGCCAGCTCATACAGACCTGGGGAGACCCAGTACTTC.

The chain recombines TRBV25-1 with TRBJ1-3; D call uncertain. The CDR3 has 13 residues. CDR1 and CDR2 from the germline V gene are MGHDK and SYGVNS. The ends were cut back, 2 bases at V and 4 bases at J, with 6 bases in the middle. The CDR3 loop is CASSEEWGNTIYF. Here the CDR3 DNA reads TGTGCCAGCAGTGAAGAGTGGGGAAACACCATATATTTT.

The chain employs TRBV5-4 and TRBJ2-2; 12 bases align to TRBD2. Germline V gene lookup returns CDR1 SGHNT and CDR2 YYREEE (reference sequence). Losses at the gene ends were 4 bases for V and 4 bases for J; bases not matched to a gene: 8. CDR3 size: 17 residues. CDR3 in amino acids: CASSIGLAGFGTGELFF. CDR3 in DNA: TGTGCCAGCAGCATCGGACTAGCGGGATTCGGCACCGGGGAGCTGTTTTTT.

CDR3 amino acids: CASSRGAGEKLFF. In nucleotides, the CDR3 is TGTGCCAGCTCAAGGGGCGCGGGAGAAAAACTGTTTTTT. V is TRBV18 and J is TRBJ1-4, with TRBD1 as a possible D gene (5 bases). Trimming cost V 5 bases and J 8 bases, with 12 bases left between them. This CDR3 is built from 13 residues. Germline values: CDR1 KGHSH, CDR2 LQKENI.